This T cell receptor (beta chain) was profiled in a study of T cells after somatic rescue of genetic block (dated by TCRdb to 2020 to 2021). For the wider study: What the study looked at was long-term robustness, specifically in a T-cell system that came about through somatic rescue of a genetic block in T-cell development.

In the germline V gene, CDR1 corresponds to SGDLS and CDR2 to YYNGEE. From the cysteine up to the phenylalanine, the CDR3 has a length of 14 residues. The sequence is cut down to CDR3 DNA, 42 bases in frame from base 1. Trimming at the junction amounts to 3 bases on V and 3 bases on J, and the germline ends lie 12 bases apart. The method behind the library was the immunoSEQ multiplex PCR assay. Entries here come from immuneACCESS through TCRdb and include only in-frame sequences with V and J called. Some clones fail to appear in such tables; in the studies checked, an unresolved V gene covers under half of the shortfall, and the cause of the remainder is unknown. Across this sample there are around 70,000 clones, with 80% to 95% seen only once. The leading ten clones occupy 2.5% to 3.5% of the sample. Turning to this clone: Its antigen target is currently unknown. Base qualities are not recorded, but no much larger clone differs from it by a single base.

This receptor chain uses TRBV9 and TRBJ2-5, with an unclear D gene assignment. This sequence was found in a middle-aged man. The specimen sequenced was peripheral blood mononuclear cells (PBMCs). The CDR3 here reads CASSANTAKETQYF. DNA sequence: TGTGCCAGCAGCGCGAATACTGCTAAAGAGACCCAGTACTTC. Here the CDR3 is joined to the reference TRBV9 and TRBJ2-5 genes, and the full variable domain is: DSGVTQTPKHLITATGQRVTLRCSPRSGDLSVYWYQQSLDQGLQFLIQYYNGEERAKGNILERFSAQQFPDLHSELNLSSLELGDSALYFCASSANTAKETQYFGPGTRLLVL.